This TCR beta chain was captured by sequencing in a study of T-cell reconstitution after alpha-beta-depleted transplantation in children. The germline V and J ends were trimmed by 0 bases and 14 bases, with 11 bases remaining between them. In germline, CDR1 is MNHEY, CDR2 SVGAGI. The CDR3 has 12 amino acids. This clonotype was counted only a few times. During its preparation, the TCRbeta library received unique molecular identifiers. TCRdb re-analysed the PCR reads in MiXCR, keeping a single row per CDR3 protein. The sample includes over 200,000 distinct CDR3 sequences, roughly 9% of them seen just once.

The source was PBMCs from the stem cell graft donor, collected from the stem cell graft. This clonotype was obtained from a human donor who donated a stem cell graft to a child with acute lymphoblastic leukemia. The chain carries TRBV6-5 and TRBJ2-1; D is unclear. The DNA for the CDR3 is TGTGCCAGCAGTTACTCGCCGCCCTTGGAGTTCTTC. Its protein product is CASSYSPPLEFF.